Presented here are 9 T cell receptor beta chains from one specimen sequenced in a study of blood T cell repertoires in COVID-19. Generated by immunoSEQ multiplex PCR, the TCRdb table keeps only in-frame clones and is missing some. The sample holds about 200,000 clones, around nine tenths seen once. The sequenced sample was peripheral blood. The receptors stem from a woman aged 40 to 50 who had recovered from COVID-19.

The chain is built from TRBV5-8 and TRBJ2-1, with 9 bases that match TRBD2. Per the germline V gene, CDR1 is SGHTS and CDR2 is YDEGEE. V shed 3 bases and J 13 bases; nucleotides not matched to a gene: 5. The CDR3 length is 12 residues. The CDR3 is CASSSSGTSQFF. The CDR3 DNA is TGTGCCAGCAGCTCCTCCGGGACTAGCCAGTTCTTC.

The rearrangement uses TRBV25-1 and TRBJ2-7; D perhaps matches TRBD1 (5 bases). The CDR3 is made up of 15 amino acids. CDR1 is MGHDK and CDR2 is SYGVNS in the germline V gene. Between the trimmed V and J ends, which lost 3 bases and 3 bases, there was a span of 15 bases. The CDR3 region has the DNA TGTGCCAGCAGTGAGCAGGGTCCCTCCTACTACGAGCAGTACTTC. It codes for CASSEQGPSYYEQYF.

In this sample, this clone turned up once. This chain uses TRBV6-5 with TRBJ2-1; no clear D. The CDR3 has 14 amino acids. Trimming took off 8 bases at V and 0 bases at J, with 11 bases between the two ends. CDR1 and CDR2 from the germline V gene are MNHEY and SVGAGI. The chain's CDR3 is CASWRLSSYNEQFF. For the CDR3, the DNA is TGTGCCAGCTGGCGGCTAAGCTCCTACAATGAGCAGTTCTTC.

There are a few counts of this clone. This chain joins TRBV7-8 and TRBJ1-2; TRBD1 matches at 7 bases. Germline CDR1 is SGHVS and CDR2 is FQNEAQ. The CDR3 spans 16 residues. V trimming: 5 bases; J trimming: 7 bases; junction bases outside the gene matches: 16. DNA of the CDR3: TGTGCCAGCAGCCTTTTGTGGCGGCAGGGGGAAGGTGGCTACACCTTC. This encodes CASSLLWRQGEGGYTF.

The sample holds many counts of this clone. The chain employs TRBV3-1 (or the pseudogene TRBV3-2) and TRBJ1-1; no clear D. The length of the CDR3 is 14 residues. The germline V and J ends were trimmed by 4 bases and 2 bases, with 11 bases remaining between them. Germline lookup yields CDR1 LGHDT and CDR2 YNNKEL (reference sequence). CDR3 nucleotide sequence: TGTGCCAGCAGCCCCCGCGGGATTAACACTGAAGCTTTCTTT. This gives the protein CASSPRGINTEAFF.

The rearrangement links TRBV6-1 to TRBJ1-5; no clear D gene. This CDR3 has 15 amino acids. Trimming took off 2 bases at V and 2 bases at J, with 10 bases between the two ends. Germline V gene sequence: CDR1 MNHNS, CDR2 SASEGT. The CDR3 nucleotides are TGTGCCAGCAGTGAACTGGGTAGCGGCAATCAGCCCCAGCATTTT. It translates to CASSELGSGNQPQHF.

The rearrangement uses TRBV7-2 and TRBJ2-5; 14 nucleotides match TRBD2. The trim removed 7 bases at V and 7 bases at J, leaving 8 bases unmatched. CDR1 is SGHTA, CDR2 FQGNSA, per germline. There are 15 residues in the CDR3. This CDR3 reads CASTSTSGRATTQYF. The CDR3 bases are TGTGCCAGCACTTCGACTAGCGGGAGGGCGACGACCCAGTACTTC.

The rearrangement joins TRBV11-3 to TRBJ2-1; tentatively, D is TRBD1 (6 bases). The germline V gene has CDR1 SGHNT and CDR2 YENEEA. Trimming left V 3 bases short and J 2 bases short, with 11 bases between. The CDR3 contains 15 residues. DNA of the CDR3: TGTGCCAGCAGCTTGCAGGCAGGGGCCTACAATGAGCAGTTCTTC. This encodes CASSLQAGAYNEQFF.

This chain links TRBV6-5 with TRBJ2-1; 7 bases match TRBD2. Germline loops: CDR1 MNHEY, CDR2 SVGAGI. This CDR3 has 15 amino acids. Trimming at V came to 6 bases and at J to 0 bases, leaving 5 bases not matched to a gene. Here the CDR3 DNA reads TGTGCCAGCAGAGACAGCGGGACCTCCTACAATGAGCAGTTCTTC. Amino acid sequence: CASRDSGTSYNEQFF.